This TCR beta chain comes out of a study of TIL therapy for anti-PD-1-resistant metastatic lung cancer. As to time point: pre-treatment sample, taken before nivolumab and TIL therapy. Pleural nodules or supraclavicular lymph nodes made up most of the excised metastases sampled. Patients then received nivolumab; progressors got lymphodepletion, TIL and IL-2. Adults with stage 4 NSCLC were enrolled in a phase I trial. Notes on the study in general: Compared with baseline intratumoral T cells, expanded TIL cultures were more clonal and less diverse (approximately 6% vs 31%).

For this clone: Its antigen is not identified.

This was the immunoSEQ v3 assay. Measured with immunoSEQ multiplex PCR; TCRdb has only the in-frame clones, and not every one. The sample lists roughly 92,000 clones; around three fifths were seen once. This CDR3 contains 14 residues. Trimming removed 10 bases at V and 0 bases at J, with 16 bases between. Germline CDR1 and CDR2: SNHLY and FYNNEI. The chain carries TRBV2 and TRBJ2-7; D is possibly TRBD2 (7 bases). This receptor was obtained from a person between 25 and 79 years old with non-small cell lung cancer. This material consisted of tumor tissue, taken at baseline. The CDR3 region is CATQGGGPSYEQYF. CDR3 DNA: TGTGCCACCCAAGGGGGGGGGCCCTCCTACGAGCAGTACTTC.